The 3 T cell receptor beta chains listed next were all sequenced from one sample in a study of blood T cell repertoires in COVID-19. Profiled with immunoSEQ multiplex PCR; TCRdb holds only in-frame clones, not every one. This sample yields about 210,000 clones, of which about 86% are seen a single time; around 24% belongs to the top ten. Sequencing input: PBMCs or T cells enriched from blood (not recorded which). The receptors come from a woman aged 35 to 49 in a cohort exposed to, infected with or recovered from COVID-19 (not recorded which).

This chain joins TRBV28 and TRBJ1-1; D is perhaps TRBD1 (6 bases). The length of the CDR3 is 16 residues. Germline loops: CDR1 MDHEN, CDR2 SYDVKM. Trimming pared 7 bases from V and 3 bases from J, leaving 21 bases between. CDR3 sequence: CASTKTRGAVYTEAFF. Written as DNA, the CDR3 is TGTGCCAGCACCAAAACCCGGGGGGCTGTGTACACTGAAGCTTTCTTT. The full variable domain, completed using reference TRBV28 and TRBJ1-1, is DVKVTQSSRYLVKRTGEKVFLECVQDMDHENMFWYRQDPGLGLRLIYFSYDVKMKEKGDIPEGYSVSREKKERFSLILESASTNQTSMYLCASTKTRGAVYTEAFFGQGTRLTVV.

This clone has only one observation. This chain links TRBV4-2 with TRBJ2-1, with 8 bases that match TRBD2. This CDR3 has 16 amino acids. Germline values: CDR1 LGHNA, CDR2 YNFKEQ. With V trimmed by 4 bases and J by 5 bases, 10 bases remained unmatched. In DNA form, the CDR3 reads TGTGCCAGCAGCCCCTTTGACCAGCGGGGGAACAATGAGCAGTTCTTC. The encoded protein is CASSPFDQRGNNEQFF.

This chain links TRBV5-6 with TRBJ2-7; D is possibly TRBD1 (6 bases). V shed 0 bases and J shed 6 bases, with 13 bases lying between them. Per germline, CDR1 SGHDT and CDR2 YYEEEE. This CDR3 has 14 residues. This CDR3 reads CASSLGAGVAEQYF. CDR3 nucleotide sequence: TGTGCCAGCAGCTTGGGAGCAGGGGTCGCCGAGCAGTACTTC.